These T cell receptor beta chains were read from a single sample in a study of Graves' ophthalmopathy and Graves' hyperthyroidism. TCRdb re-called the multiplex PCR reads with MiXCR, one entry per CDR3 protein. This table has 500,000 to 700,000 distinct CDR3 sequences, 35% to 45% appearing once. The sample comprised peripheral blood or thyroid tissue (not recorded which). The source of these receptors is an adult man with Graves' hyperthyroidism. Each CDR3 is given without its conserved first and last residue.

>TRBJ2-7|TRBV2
ASSESTRFYEQY
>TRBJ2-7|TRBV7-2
ASSPPTGPYEQY
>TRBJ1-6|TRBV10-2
ASSAGSPLH
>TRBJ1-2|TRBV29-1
SVYGTASEGYGYT
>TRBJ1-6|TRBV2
ASSRGRETDTSPLH
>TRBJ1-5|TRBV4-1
ASSHLMDSVNQPQH
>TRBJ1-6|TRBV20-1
SARDSAGDSPLH
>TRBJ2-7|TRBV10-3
ATSALGLATYEQY
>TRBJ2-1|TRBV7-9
ASSTRGGVGSYNEQF
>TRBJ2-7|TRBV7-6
ASSLEPSGSIGNEQY
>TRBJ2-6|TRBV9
ASSVAPSGRSGANVLT
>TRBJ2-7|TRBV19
ASSRNRAYEQY
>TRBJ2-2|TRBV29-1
SVLPTGVGELF
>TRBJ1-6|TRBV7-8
ASSATGTGGSPLH
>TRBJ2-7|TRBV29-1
SVEGGQGGYEQY
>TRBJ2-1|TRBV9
ASSVVGQSSYNEQF
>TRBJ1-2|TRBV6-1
ASRQDRELGYS
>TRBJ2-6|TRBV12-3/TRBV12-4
ASSSYGTGGAKGSGANVLT
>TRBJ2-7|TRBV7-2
ASSDTGDHEQY
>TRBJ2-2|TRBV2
ASSEAQGDGELF